The 7 T cell receptor beta chains listed next were all sequenced from one sample in a study of T cell responses to AZD1222 COVID-19 vaccine (dated by TCRdb to the early 2020s). In the paper's terms, the time point label means: baseline before first vaccination. The library was produced with the immunoSEQ multiplex PCR assay. Imported from immuneACCESS, the table was reduced by TCRdb to in-frame sequences with V and J called. These copies leave out some clones; in studies compared against another copy, an unresolved V gene accounts for under half, and the cause of the remainder is not known. The sample data list some 150,000 clones, and 85% to 95% of these were observed just once. 1.5% to 2% of the sample is in the top ten clones. Here the sequenced sample was peripheral blood, taken on day 0 of AZD1222 vaccination. Receptor source: an adult in good health.

This clone was observed once. The DNA of the CDR3 is TGTGCCTGGAGTGCCGGGACAGGGGCCTACATGAACACTGAAGCTTTCTTT. Its translation: CAWSAGTGAYMNTEAFF. This sequence joins TRBV30 and TRBJ1-1, with TRBD1 matching over 10 bases. The CDR3 spans 17 residues. The junction had 8 bases not matched to a gene; V was cut back by 1 base and J by 0 bases. The V gene's germline CDR1 is GTSNPN and CDR2 SVGIG (reference sequence).

The chain's CDR3 is CASSVNEAGTYEQYF. As DNA, the CDR3 is TGTGCCAGCAGCGTAAACGAAGCGGGGACCTACGAGCAGTACTTC. This chain joins TRBV9 and TRBJ2-7; the match to TRBD2 covers 7 bases. Germline-derived CDR1 and CDR2 are SGDLS and YYNGEE. The V gene end was trimmed by 1 base and the J gene end by 2 bases; junction bases not matched to a gene: 6. The CDR3 runs to 15 residues.

The CDR3, as DNA: TGTGCCAGCAGTCCCACAGGGGGCGCCAACTATGGCTACACCTTC. It encodes CASSPTGGANYGYTF. The chain couples TRBV6-4 to TRBJ1-2; TRBD1 matches at 9 bases. Germline V gene lookup returns CDR1 MRHNA and CDR2 SNTAGT. This CDR3 has 15 amino acids. Trimming cost V 5 bases and J 2 bases; bases outside gene matches: 6.

The chain joins TRBV6-1 to TRBJ1-5; D unresolved. Trimming took off 1 base at V and 2 bases at J, with 12 bases between the two ends. The length of the CDR3 is 16 residues. Germline CDR1 is MNHNS and CDR2 is SASEGT. The CDR3 protein is CASSEETGVGNQPQHF. The CDR3 DNA follows: TGTGCCAGCAGTGAAGAGACGGGAGTGGGCAATCAGCCCCAGCATTTT.

This chain links TRBV30 with TRBJ2-7; D remains ambiguous. The germline V and J ends were trimmed by 8 bases and 1 base, with 6 bases remaining between them. The CDR3 is made up of 10 amino acids. Germline CDR1 GTSNPN, CDR2 SVGIG (reference sequence). In nucleotides, the CDR3 is TGTGCCCACGGGTCCTACGAGCAGTACTTC. It specifies CAHGSYEQYF.

The chain couples TRBV7-8 to TRBJ1-1; the D gene is possibly TRBD1 (6 bases). The CDR3 runs to 16 residues. Trimming shortened V by 3 bases and J by 2 bases, and 16 bases separated the two germline ends. The germline CDR1 and CDR2 sequences are SGHVS and FQNEAQ. CDR3 nucleotide sequence: TGTGCCAGCAGCTTCCCGACAGGCTACTCAAACACTGAAGCTTTCTTT. Translation gives CASSFPTGYSNTEAFF.

This chain joins TRBV25-1 and TRBJ2-7; 11 positions agree with TRBD2. V was clipped by 3 bases and J by 8 bases; unmatched bases: 6. The germline V gene has CDR1 MGHDK and CDR2 SYGVNS. This CDR3 comprises 14 residues. The CDR3 loop reads CASSDLLAGVKQYF. In DNA form, the CDR3 reads TGTGCCAGCAGTGATTTACTAGCGGGAGTGAAGCAGTACTTC.